The clone carrying this TCR beta chain was observed a few times. The target antigen is unknown. This sample is part of a study of early T cells in non-severe SARS-CoV-2 infection. As for the study in general: Chains stayed unpaired after sequencing of bulk RNA from unsorted whole blood. The study, taken as a whole, reports: Private and CD4 specificities were missed by VDJdb matching, which favored anti-spike CD8 responses.

Losses at the gene ends were 6 bases for V and 8 bases for J; bases not matched to a gene: 10. The CDR3 extends over 16 amino acids. The library protocol tagged individual cDNA molecules with unique molecular identifiers. TCRdb re-called the 5' RACE reads through MiXCR, storing one row per CDR3 protein. Among about 61,000 distinct CDR3 sequences listed, approximately 9% were seen once. The receptor was isolated from an adult who was a healthcare worker with PCR-confirmed SARS-CoV-2 infection or an uninfected control (not recorded which). Sequencing was done on a sample of whole blood. The chain links TRBV12-3 or TRBV12-4 to TRBJ2-1; 13 nucleotides match TRBD2. The CDR3 loop reads CASSGTSGEIKDEQFF. The CDR3, as DNA: TGTGCCAGCAGCGGGACTAGCGGGGAAATTAAGGATGAGCAGTTCTTC.